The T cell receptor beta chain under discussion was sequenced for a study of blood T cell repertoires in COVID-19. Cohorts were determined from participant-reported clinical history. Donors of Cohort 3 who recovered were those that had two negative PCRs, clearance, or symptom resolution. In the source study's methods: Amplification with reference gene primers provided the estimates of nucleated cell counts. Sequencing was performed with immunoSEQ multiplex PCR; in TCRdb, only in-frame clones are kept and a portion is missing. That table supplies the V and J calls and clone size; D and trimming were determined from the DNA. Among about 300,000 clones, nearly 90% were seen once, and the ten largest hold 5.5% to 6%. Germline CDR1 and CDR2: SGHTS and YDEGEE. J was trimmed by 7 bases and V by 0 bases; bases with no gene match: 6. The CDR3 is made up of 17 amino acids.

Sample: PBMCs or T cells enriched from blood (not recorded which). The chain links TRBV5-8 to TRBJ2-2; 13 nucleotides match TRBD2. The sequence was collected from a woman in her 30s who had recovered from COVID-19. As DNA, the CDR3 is TGTGCCAGCAGCTTGGCTAGGACTAGCGGGGGCCTCGGGGAGCTGTTTTTT. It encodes CASSLARTSGGLGELFF.